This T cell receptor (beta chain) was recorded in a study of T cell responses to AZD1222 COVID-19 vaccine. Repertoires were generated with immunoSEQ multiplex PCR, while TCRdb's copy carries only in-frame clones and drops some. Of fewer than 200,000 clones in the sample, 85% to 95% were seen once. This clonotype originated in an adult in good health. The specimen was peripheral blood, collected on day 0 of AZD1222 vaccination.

CDR3 protein: CASSLDRNTEAFF. CDR3 DNA sequence: TGTGCCAGCAGCTTGGACAGGAACACTGAAGCTTTCTTT. The rearrangement uses TRBV9 and TRBJ1-1, with D tentatively TRBD1 (6 bases). The CDR3 sequence is 13 residues long. Germline-derived CDR1 and CDR2 are SGDLS and YYNGEE. V was pared by 4 bases and J by 1 base, with 8 bases between.